This T cell receptor beta chain was recovered during a study of shared clonotypes between healthy human individuals. In the study overall: Three plates each covered CD4 naive and memory; CD8 naive two, CD8 memory one. The study's findings and limits: Tissues were not sampled, only blood, and their repertoires likely differ.

In the case of this clone: Its antigen is currently unknown.

V lost 4 bases and J lost 0, with 11 bases in between. The CDR3 is 14 amino acids. Germline values: CDR1 SGHRS, CDR2 YFSETQ. TCRdb keeps only in-frame clones here, not all; method: immunoSEQ multiplex PCR. The table lists around 750,000 clones, 74% of them singletons. Donors included only healthy HIV-negative adults lacking recent acute infections or vaccinations. The sequencing input was memory CD4+ T cells sorted from blood. Subset indicated: CD45RA-negative fraction. The chain has TRBV5-1 and TRBJ2-7, with a tentative D call TRBD1 (6 bases). This TCR derives from a woman aged 30 to 39 in good health. This chain's CDR3 is CASSRDKTSYEQYF. The DNA for the CDR3 is TGCGCCAGCAGCCGGGACAAAACCTCCTACGAGCAGTACTTC.